Listed here are 13 T cell receptor beta chains from one sample, sequenced in a study of OX40 agonist ivuxolimab in advanced cancers. Receptor libraries were prepared by the immunoSEQ multiplex PCR assay. TCRdb retrieved this table from immuneACCESS and kept in-frame rearrangements only. Not all clones are present; in checked studies, unresolved V genes account for under half, and no reason is known for the remainder. This sample is represented by 30,000 to 45,000 clones; roughly 82% of them were singletons. 21% of the sample rests with the top ten. The starting material was CD4+ or CD8+ T cells sorted from blood, obtained in a trial of the OX40 agonist ivuxolimab. The receptors stem from an adult with an advanced solid tumor such as melanoma, head and neck, liver or kidney cancer.

Turning to this clone: One end of the junction varies from germline; a read error may be responsible. The rearrangement uses TRBV7-9 and TRBJ2-3, with a possible D match to TRBD2 (5 bases). The CDR3 is 14 residues long. Germline-derived CDR1 and CDR2 are SEHNR and FQNEAQ (reference sequence). The CDR3 loop reads CASSFTASTDAQYF. In DNA, the CDR3 is TGTGCCAGCAGCTTTACAGCTAGCACAGATGCGCAGTATTTT.

The V and J genes are TRBV10-2 and TRBJ2-3; 8 nucleotides agree with TRBD2. The junction had 10 bases not matched to a gene; V was cut back by 5 bases and J by 3 bases. The germline V gene encodes CDR1 WSHSY and CDR2 SAAADI. There are 16 residues in the CDR3. CDR3 DNA sequence: TGCGCCAGCAGTAATGGACTAGCTACAGAGACAGATACGCAGTATTTT. It translates to CASSNGLATETDTQYF.

The chain recombines TRBV19 with TRBJ1-5, with D perhaps TRBD1 (5 bases). This CDR3 is 13 amino acids long. Trimming took off 5 bases at V and 6 bases at J, with 11 bases between the two ends. Looked up from germline, CDR1 is LNHDA and CDR2 is SQIVND (reference sequence). The CDR3 loop is CASSGAGSQPQHF. For the CDR3, the DNA is TGTGCCAGTAGTGGGGCAGGCTCTCAGCCCCAGCATTTT.

The chain employs TRBV6-5 and TRBJ1-3, with D maybe TRBD1 (6 bases). The germline V gene has CDR1 MNHEY and CDR2 SVGAGI. Trimming shortened V by 0 bases and J by 4 bases, and 13 bases separated the two germline ends. This CDR3 has 16 residues. The CDR3, as DNA: TGTGCCAGCAGTTACTCGAAGGCAGGGGCCGGAAACACCATATATTTT. Its protein is CASSYSKAGAGNTIYF.

The V and J genes are TRBV6-5 and TRBJ1-1; D is unresolved. Germline lookup yields CDR1 MNHEY and CDR2 SVGAGI. The V end lost 6 bases, the J end lost 8 bases, and 13 bases lay between the germline ends. This CDR3 contains 12 residues. The CDR3 here is CASSTFSGEAFF. The CDR3 bases are TGTGCCAGCAGCACTTTTAGCGGCGAAGCTTTCTTT.

V is TRBV20-1 and J is TRBJ2-1; tentatively, D is TRBD2 (6 bases). Germline assignment: CDR1 DFQATT and CDR2 SNEGSKA (reference sequence). This CDR3 has 11 amino acids. The V end was cut by 5 bases, the J end by 7 bases, with 9 bases between. CDR3: CSAVLANEQFF. The CDR3 DNA reads TGCAGTGCTGTACTAGCAAATGAGCAGTTCTTC.

The chain uses TRBV5-1 and TRBJ2-2; 7 nucleotides line up with TRBD1. The CDR3 sequence is 15 residues long. V was pared by 6 bases and J by 4 bases, with 9 bases of the junction left unmatched. CDR1 is SGHRS, CDR2 YFSETQ, per germline. Here the CDR3 reads CASTKDRAGTGELFF. The CDR3 coding sequence is TGCGCCAGCACAAAAGACAGGGCTGGCACCGGGGAGCTGTTTTTT.

This clone came up once. The rearrangement joins TRBV9 to TRBJ2-2; D call uncertain. CDR1 is SGDLS and CDR2 is YYNGEE in the germline V gene. V lost 3 bases to trimming and J lost 4 bases, with 16 bases between them. The CDR3 extends over 16 amino acids. This CDR3 is CASSGQPSDPTGELFF. CDR3 nucleotides: TGTGCCAGCAGCGGCCAACCCTCCGACCCCACCGGGGAGCTGTTTTTT.

This chain links TRBV6-5 with TRBJ2-5, with D possibly matching TRBD1 (5 bases). The assigned J gene may be wrong: the sequence end matches TRBJ2-7 better. CDR3 length equals 13 residues. The germline V gene encodes CDR1 MNHEY and CDR2 SVGAGI. The CDR3 coding sequence is TGTGCCAGCAGTTACGACAGCGTCTACGAGCAGTACTTC. Residues: CASSYDSVYEQYF.

This chain connects TRBV7-9 to TRBJ2-7; 11 bases line up with TRBD2. The length of the CDR3 is 16 residues. V was clipped by 5 bases and J by 0 bases; unmatched bases: 6. The germline V gene has CDR1 SEHNR and CDR2 FQNEAQ (reference sequence). CDR3 DNA sequence: TGTGCCAGCAGCCCGGCGACTAGCGGGATCTCCTACGAGCAGTACTTC. It is translated as CASSPATSGISYEQYF. The full variable domain, in which reference TRBV7-9 and TRBJ2-7 provide the parts outside the CDR3, is DTGVSQNPRHKITKRGQNVTFRCDPISEHNRLYWYRQTLGQGPEFLTYFQNEAQLEKSRLLSDRFSAERPKGSFSTLEIQRTEQGDSAMYLCASSPATSGISYEQYFGPGTRLTVT.

The V call is TRBV5-1, the J call TRBJ2-5; D may be TRBD2 (6 bases). Trimming shortened V by 4 bases and J by 1 base, and 11 bases separated the two germline ends. CDR3 length: 14 amino acids. Germline assignment: CDR1 SGHRS and CDR2 YFSETQ. The CDR3 nucleotides read TGCGCCAGCAGCCCGGGACTCATCCAAGAGACCCAGTACTTC. Amino acid sequence: CASSPGLIQETQYF.

The V and J genes are TRBV28 and TRBJ2-4; tentatively, D is TRBD1 (5 bases). CDR3 length equals 14 residues. Germline V gene lookup returns CDR1 MDHEN and CDR2 SYDVKM. The V and J ends lost 7 bases and 0 bases respectively, with 10 bases between them. The CDR3 sequence: CASTLDRAKNIQYF. DNA for the CDR3: TGTGCCAGCACTCTAGACAGAGCCAAAAACATTCAGTACTTC.

J is TRBJ2-3 and V is TRBV7-3; possible D gene TRBD2, 5 bases. This CDR3 contains 16 residues. V was trimmed by 2 bases and J by 0 bases, leaving 12 bases between them. Germline CDR1 reads SGHTA; CDR2 reads FQGTGA. The CDR3 here is CASSLDQRRSTDTQYF. The CDR3 region has the DNA TGTGCCAGCAGCTTAGACCAGCGGAGAAGCACAGATACGCAGTATTTT.